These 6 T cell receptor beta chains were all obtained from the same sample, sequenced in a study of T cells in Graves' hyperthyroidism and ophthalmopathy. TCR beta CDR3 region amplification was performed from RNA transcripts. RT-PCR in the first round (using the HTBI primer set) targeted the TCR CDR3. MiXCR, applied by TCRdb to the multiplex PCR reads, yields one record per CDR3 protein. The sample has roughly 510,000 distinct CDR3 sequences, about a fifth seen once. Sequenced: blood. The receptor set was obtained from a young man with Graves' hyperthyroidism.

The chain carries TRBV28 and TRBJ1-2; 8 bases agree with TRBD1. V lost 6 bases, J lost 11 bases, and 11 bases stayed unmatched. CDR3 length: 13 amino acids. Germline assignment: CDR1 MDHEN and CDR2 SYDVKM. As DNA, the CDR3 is TGTGCCAGCAGGACGATTACAGGGGGAATGTACACCTTC. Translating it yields CASRTITGGMYTF.

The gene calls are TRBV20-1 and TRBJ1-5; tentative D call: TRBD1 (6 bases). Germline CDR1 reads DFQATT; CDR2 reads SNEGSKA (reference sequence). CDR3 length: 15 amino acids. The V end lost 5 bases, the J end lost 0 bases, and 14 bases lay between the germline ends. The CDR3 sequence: CSAPGQLYSNQPQHF. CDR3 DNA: TGCAGTGCTCCTGGACAGCTTTATAGCAATCAGCCCCAGCATTTT.

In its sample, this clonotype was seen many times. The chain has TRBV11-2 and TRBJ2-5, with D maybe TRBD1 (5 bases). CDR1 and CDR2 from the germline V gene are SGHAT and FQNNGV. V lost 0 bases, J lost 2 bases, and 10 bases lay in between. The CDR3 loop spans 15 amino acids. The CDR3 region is CASSLEPAGQETQYF. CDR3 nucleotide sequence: TGTGCCAGCAGCTTAGAGCCCGCAGGGCAAGAGACCCAGTACTTC.

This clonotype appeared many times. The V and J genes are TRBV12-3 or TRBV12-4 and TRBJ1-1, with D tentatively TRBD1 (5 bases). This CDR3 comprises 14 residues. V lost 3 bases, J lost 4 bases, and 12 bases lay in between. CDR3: CASSFEARGTEAFF. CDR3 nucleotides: TGTGCCAGCAGTTTCGAGGCTAGGGGCACTGAAGCTTTCTTT.

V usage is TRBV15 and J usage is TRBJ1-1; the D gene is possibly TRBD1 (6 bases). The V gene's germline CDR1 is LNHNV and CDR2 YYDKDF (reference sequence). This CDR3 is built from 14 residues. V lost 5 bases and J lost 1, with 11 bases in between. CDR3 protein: CATSLGGWNTEAFF. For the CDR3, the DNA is TGTGCCACCAGCCTAGGGGGTTGGAACACTGAAGCTTTCTTT.

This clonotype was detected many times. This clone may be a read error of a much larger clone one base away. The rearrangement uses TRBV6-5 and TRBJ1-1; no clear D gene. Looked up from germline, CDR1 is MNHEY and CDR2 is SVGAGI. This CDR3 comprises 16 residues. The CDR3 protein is CASSYPSEGGNTDAFF. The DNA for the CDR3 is TGTGCCAGCAGTTACCCAAGCGAGGGCGGGAACACTGACGCTTTCTTT.